Shown below are 17 T cell receptor beta chains from a single sample sequenced in a study of control samples from healthy donors and cancer patients. Profiling relied on immunoSEQ multiplex PCR, and the TCRdb table lists in-frame clones only, not all of them. Here the sample spans some 23,000 clones, approximately 85% being singletons. The sequenced sample was PBMCs. These receptors were collected from a man in his sixties with head and neck cancer.

This chain uses TRBV15 with TRBJ2-3, with D maybe TRBD2 (7 bases). This CDR3 spans 16 amino acids. Trimming removed 1 base at V and 4 bases at J, with 15 bases between. CDR1 and CDR2 from the germline V gene are LNHNV and YYDKDF (reference sequence). CDR3 nucleotides: TGTGCCACCAGCAGAGGGGGCGGGGGCTACCCAGATACGCAGTATTTT. Translation: CATSRGGGGYPDTQYF. The entire variable domain, with the rest obtained from reference TRBV15 and TRBJ2-3, is as follows: DAMVIQNPRYQVTQFGKPVTLSCSQTLNHNVMYWYQQKSSQAPKLLFHYYDKDFNNEADTPDNFQSRRPNTSFCFLDIRSPGLGDTAMYLCATSRGGGGYPDTQYFGPGTRLTVL.

This clone was counted once. The gene calls are TRBV7-3 and TRBJ2-2, with TRBD1 identical over 9 bases. This CDR3 has 17 amino acids. Germline assignment: CDR1 SGHTA and CDR2 FQGTGA. V lost 5 bases and J lost 0; bases outside the gene matches: 7. The CDR3 sequence is CASSPLGQGTNTGELFF. The CDR3 nucleotides read TGTGCCAGCAGCCCCCTCGGACAGGGGACGAACACCGGGGAGCTGTTTTTT.

The chain links TRBV6-1 to TRBJ2-2; D remains ambiguous. Trimming took off 2 bases at V and 8 bases at J, with 15 bases between the two ends. Per germline, CDR1 MNHNS and CDR2 SASEGT. The length of the CDR3 is 15 residues. CDR3 nucleotide sequence: TGTGCCAGCAGTGAACGAGAGACAAGGAGAGGGGAGCTGTTTTTT. As protein: CASSERETRRGELFF.

The V and J genes are TRBV27 and TRBJ1-1; 8 bases match TRBD1. CDR1 is MNHEY and CDR2 is SMNVEV in the germline V gene (reference sequence). The V and J ends lost 4 bases and 4 bases, in that order; junction bases with no gene match: 11. The CDR3 contains 16 residues. The CDR3 DNA follows: TGTGCCAGCAGTTCAGGCAGGGGGCAAGGGATCACTGAAGCTTTCTTT. Residues: CASSSGRGQGITEAFF.

The chain links TRBV7-9 to TRBJ2-1; D unresolved. V lost 4 bases to trimming and J lost 9 bases, with 19 bases between them. Germline V gene sequence: CDR1 SEHNR, CDR2 FQNEAQ (reference sequence). The CDR3 length is 15 residues. The CDR3 is CASSSPPRWVAEQFF. As DNA, the CDR3 is TGTGCCAGCAGCTCACCCCCTCGGTGGGTTGCTGAGCAGTTCTTC. The full variable domain, in which reference TRBV7-9 and TRBJ2-1 provide the parts outside the CDR3, is DTGVSQNPRHKITKRGQNVTFRCDPISEHNRLYWYRQTLGQGPEFLTYFQNEAQLEKSRLLSDRFSAERPKGSFSTLEIQRTEQGDSAMYLCASSSPPRWVAEQFFGPGTRLTVL.

The chain links TRBV11-2 to TRBJ1-3, with TRBD1 matching over 7 bases. Germline loops: CDR1 SGHAT, CDR2 FQNNGV. The CDR3 totals 14 residues. V was clipped by 4 bases and J by 4 bases; unmatched bases: 4. CDR3 region: CASSYGQVGNTIYF. The CDR3 bases are TGTGCCAGCAGCTACGGACAGGTGGGAAACACCATATATTTT.

The CDR3 loop reads CASSRDRGGDNYGYTF. CDR3 DNA sequence: TGTGCCAGCAGCCGAGACAGGGGGGGAGATAACTATGGCTACACCTTC. The genes are TRBV4-2 and TRBJ1-2; the match to TRBD1 covers 9 bases. The CDR3 has 16 amino acids. The junction had 7 bases not matched to a gene; V was cut back by 4 bases and J by 1 base. Germline V CDR1 and CDR2: LGHNA, YNFKEQ.

This clone was counted a single time. The chain couples TRBV10-2 to TRBJ1-1, with 10 bases identical to TRBD1. Germline CDR1 reads WSHSY; CDR2 reads SAAADI. V lost 6 bases to trimming and J lost 4 bases; unmatched junction nucleotides: 5. The CDR3 loop spans 14 amino acids. CDR3 residues: CASSQGQGSTEAFF. CDR3 DNA: TGCGCCAGCAGCCAGGGACAGGGGAGCACTGAAGCTTTCTTT.

For the CDR3, the DNA is TGTGCCAGTAGTGACGAAGGATTATCCACCGGGGAGCTGTTTTTT. Protein product: CASSDEGLSTGELFF. J is TRBJ2-2 and V is TRBV19; D ambiguous. CDR1 and CDR2 (germline): LNHDA, SQIVND (reference sequence). The CDR3 runs to 15 residues. Trimming shortened V by 5 bases and J by 4 bases, and 14 bases separated the two germline ends.

The rearrangement links TRBV5-5 to TRBJ1-4; D ambiguous. Between the trimmed V and J ends, which lost 1 base and 2 bases, there was a span of 3 bases. This CDR3 region has 13 residues. Germline CDR1 reads SGHKS; CDR2 reads YYEKEE (reference sequence). CDR3 DNA: TGTGCCAGCAGCTTGTCCACTAATGAAAAACTGTTTTTT. Residues: CASSLSTNEKLFF. The full variable domain, rest sourced from reference TRBV5-5 and TRBJ1-4, is DAGVTQSPTHLIKTRGQQVTLRCSPISGHKSVSWYQQVLGQGPQFIFQYYEKEERGRGNFPDRFSARQFPNYSSELNVNALLLGDSALYLCASSLSTNEKLFFGSGTQLSVL.

The J gene is TRBJ2-2, the V gene TRBV7-6; tentatively, D is TRBD1 (6 bases). Trimming cost V 5 bases and J 3 bases, with 13 bases left between them. This CDR3 is built from 15 residues. Germline V gives CDR1 SGHVS, CDR2 FNYEAQ. CDR3 bases: TGTGCCAGCAGCCGCAGGACAGATTACACCGGGGAGCTGTTTTTT. This gives the protein CASSRRTDYTGELFF. Looking up the rest from reference TRBV7-6 and TRBJ2-2 gives the full variable domain: GAGVSQSPRYKVTKRGQDVALRCDPISGHVSLYWYRQALGQGPEFLTYFNYEAQQDKSGLPNDRFSAERPEGSISTLTIQRTEQRDSAMYRCASSRRTDYTGELFFGEGSRLTVL.

This chain joins TRBV12-5 and TRBJ1-2, with a weak D call TRBD1 (5 bases). The CDR3 is 13 amino acids. Trimming took off 5 bases at V and 4 bases at J, with 11 bases between the two ends. In germline, CDR1 is LGHNT, CDR2 FRNRAP. The CDR3 here is CASGKSGSYGYTF. CDR3 bases: TGTGCTAGTGGTAAATCAGGGAGCTATGGCTACACCTTC.

The CDR3 region is CAWRRLEETQYF. CDR3 bases: TGTGCCTGGCGACGACTAGAAGAGACCCAGTACTTC. This sequence joins TRBV30 and TRBJ2-5; a weak D match, TRBD2 (6 bases). Per germline, CDR1 GTSNPN and CDR2 SVGIG (reference sequence). The CDR3 sequence is 12 residues long. Between the trimmed V and J ends, which lost 5 bases and 3 bases, there was a span of 10 bases.

The chain is built from TRBV7-9 and TRBJ1-1, with D hard to call. Trimming took off 5 bases at V and 1 base at J, with 14 bases between the two ends. CDR3 size: 15 residues. Germline V gene lookup returns CDR1 SEHNR and CDR2 FQNEAQ (reference sequence). The CDR3 DNA reads as TGTGCCAGCAGCCTCCCAAGGCCGGGGAACACTGAAGCTTTCTTT. It codes for CASSLPRPGNTEAFF.

The chain combines TRBV5-1 with TRBJ1-3, with D unclear. This CDR3 has 14 residues. Trimming stripped 0 bases from V and 0 bases from J, with 4 bases between. Germline V gene data show CDR1 as SGHRS and CDR2 as YFSETQ. CDR3 coding DNA: TGCGCCAGCAGCTTGGAGGCCTCTGGAAACACCATATATTTT. It encodes CASSLEASGNTIYF.

The V gene is TRBV24-1, the J gene TRBJ1-1; TRBD1 aligns across 9 bases. The germline V gene encodes CDR1 KGHDR and CDR2 SFDVKD. The CDR3 extends over 12 amino acids. Unmatched junction bases numbered 0, after V lost 2 bases and J lost 9 bases. The CDR3 nucleotides are TGTGCCACCAGTGATTACAGGGGGCAAGCTTTCTTT. Translated: CATSDYRGQAFF.

This chain uses TRBV5-1 with TRBJ2-5; TRBD1 matches 9 bases. V was pared by 6 bases and J by 5 bases, with 8 bases of the junction left unmatched. The germline gives CDR1 SGHRS, CDR2 YFSETQ. The CDR3 extends over 14 amino acids. CDR3 sequence reads: CASISGTGRETQYF. DNA for the CDR3: TGCGCCAGCATCTCCGGGACAGGGCGGGAGACCCAGTACTTC.